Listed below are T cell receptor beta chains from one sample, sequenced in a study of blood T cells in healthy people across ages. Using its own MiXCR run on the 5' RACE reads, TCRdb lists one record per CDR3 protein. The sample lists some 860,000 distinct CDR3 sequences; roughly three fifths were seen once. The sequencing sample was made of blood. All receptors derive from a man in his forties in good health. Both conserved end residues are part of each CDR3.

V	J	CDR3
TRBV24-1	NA	CATSDYKGLDAPVGTQYF
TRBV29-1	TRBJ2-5	CSVFQRFGETQYF
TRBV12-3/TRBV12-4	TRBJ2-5	CASSPSPGLGETQYF
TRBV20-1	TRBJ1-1	CSATIPDTDRYTEAFF
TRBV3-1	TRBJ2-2	CASSRNGLAGGPPGELFF
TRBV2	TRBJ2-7	CATQTERGIYEQYF
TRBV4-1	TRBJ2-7	CASSRSGMNYEQYF
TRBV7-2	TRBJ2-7	CASSSGVSYEQYF
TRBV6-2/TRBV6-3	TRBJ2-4	CASSKSGWNEQYF
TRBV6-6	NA	CASSYSMVQDEQYF
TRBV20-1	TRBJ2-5	CSARSTGEETQYF
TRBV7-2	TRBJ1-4	CASSLDYLAAIGEKLFF
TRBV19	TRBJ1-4	CANLRRQSEKLFF
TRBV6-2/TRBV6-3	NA	CAVQAGVYEQYF
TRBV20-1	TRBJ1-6	CSASISTGVDSPLHF
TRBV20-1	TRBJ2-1	CSAIPDDLSLFEQFF
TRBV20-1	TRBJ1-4	CSAREGARGGKLFF
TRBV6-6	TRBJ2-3	CASSSQGADTQYF
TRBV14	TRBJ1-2	CASSQDLEGGYTF
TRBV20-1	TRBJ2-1	CSAFQVPEQFF
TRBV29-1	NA	CSVEGGSSGYEQYF
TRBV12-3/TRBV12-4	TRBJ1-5	CASSLNNYDQPQHF
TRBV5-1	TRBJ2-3	CASSWELTDTQYF
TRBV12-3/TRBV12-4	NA	CASREPGAETQYF
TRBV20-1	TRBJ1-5	CSVGVSSRQPQHF
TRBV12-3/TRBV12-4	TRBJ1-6	CASSRRTVHNSPLHF
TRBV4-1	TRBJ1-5	CASSQEGDRANNQPQHF
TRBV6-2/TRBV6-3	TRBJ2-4	CASTAMRGAPGGAKNIQYF
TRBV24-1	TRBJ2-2	CATSDFNTGEGTGELFF
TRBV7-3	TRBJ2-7	CASSRSASGRSYEQYF
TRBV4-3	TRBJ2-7	CASSQTGPPKEQYF
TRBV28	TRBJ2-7	CASRTTRLADNEQYF
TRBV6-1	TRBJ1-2	CASSAIEGSKGYTF
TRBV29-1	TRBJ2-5	CSVGFSGGAEEQYF
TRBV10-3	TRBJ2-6	CAISESGTGANVLTF
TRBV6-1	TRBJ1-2	CASSKDRVNYGYTF
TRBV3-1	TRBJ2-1	CASSQGTAGKGTYNEQFF